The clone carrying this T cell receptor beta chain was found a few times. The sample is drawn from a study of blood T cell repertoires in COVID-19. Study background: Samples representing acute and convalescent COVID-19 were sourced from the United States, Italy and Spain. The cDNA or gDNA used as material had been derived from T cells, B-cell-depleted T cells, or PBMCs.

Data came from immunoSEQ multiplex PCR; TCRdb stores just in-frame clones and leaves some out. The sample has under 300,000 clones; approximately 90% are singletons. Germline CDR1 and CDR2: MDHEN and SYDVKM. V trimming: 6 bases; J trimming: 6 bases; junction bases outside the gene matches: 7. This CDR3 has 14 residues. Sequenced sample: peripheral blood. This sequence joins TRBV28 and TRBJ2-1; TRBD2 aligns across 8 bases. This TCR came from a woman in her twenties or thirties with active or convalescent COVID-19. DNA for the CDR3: TGTGCCAGCAGCCCGGGGGGGGATTCCAATGAGCAGTTCTTC. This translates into CASSPGGDSNEQFF.